This T cell receptor (beta chain) was captured in a study of shared clonotypes between healthy human individuals. This clone was observed a single time. The CDR3 totals 13 residues. J lost 5 bases, V lost 4 bases, and 4 bases had no gene match. Germline V lookup: CDR1 SSHAT, CDR2 FNYEAQ (reference sequence). Clones were read by immunoSEQ multiplex PCR, and TCRdb kept only the in-frame ones, dropping some. Among 2,500,000 or so clones, around 92% were seen once, and the ten largest hold around 0.38%. The sequencing sample was made of naive CD4+ T cells from PBMCs. Described subset: CD45RA+ positively selected. The chain links TRBV7-7 to TRBJ2-5; 7 positions agree with TRBD1. The clonotype comes from a man younger than 35 in good health. Some clones in this sample may be carry-over from other donors' samples. CDR3 sequence: CASSSGQRETQYF. CDR3 DNA sequence: TGTGCCAGCAGCTCGGGACAGCGCGAGACCCAGTACTTC. Filled out from reference TRBV7-7 and TRBJ2-5, the complete variable domain reads GAGVSQSPRYKVTKRGQDVTLRCDPISSHATLYWYQQALGQGPEFLTYFNYEAQPDKSGLPSDRFSAERPEGSISTLTIQRTEQRDSAMYRCASSSGQRETQYFGPGTRLLVL.